Detailed here is one T cell receptor beta chain. The source of the sample is a study of shared clonotypes between healthy human individuals. Looked up from germline, CDR1 is KGHSH and CDR2 is LQKENI. The CDR3 consists of 18 residues. Trimming cost V 1 base and J 2 bases; bases outside gene matches: 3. Donation came from healthy HIV-negative adults that had no recent acute infections or vaccinations. All of the donors resided in Nashville, Tennessee, and each was a Caucasian adult. Bulk PBMC genomic DNA spanned ten immunoSEQ deep plates. Produced via immunoSEQ multiplex PCR; TCRdb's table is partial and in-frame only. The data show under 600,000 clones, with just over 75% seen just once and 12% held by the top ten.

This receptor was identified in a woman aged 40 to 50 in good health. Some clones in this sample may be carry-over from other donors' samples. This chain connects TRBV18 to TRBJ2-2; 14 bases line up with TRBD2. The sequenced material came from PBMCs. The CDR3 sequence is CASSPRTSGRTNTGELFF. The DNA of the CDR3 is TGTGCCAGCTCACCACGGACTAGCGGGAGGACCAACACCGGGGAGCTGTTTTTT.